Presented here are 17 T cell receptor beta chains from one specimen sequenced in a study of Graves' ophthalmopathy and Graves' hyperthyroidism. As the template, RNA transcripts were used to amplify TCR beta CDR3 regions. HTBI primers were used in a first-round RT-PCR, which preceded a second-round multiplex PCR. TCRdb used MiXCR to reprocess the multiplex PCR reads, holding one entry per CDR3 protein. The profile shows about 400,000 distinct CDR3 sequences, approximately 20% of them singletons. The source material was peripheral blood. The receptor source for this set is a woman in her late teens or twenties with Graves' ophthalmopathy.

This clonotype appeared many times. A much larger clone differs from this one at a single base, so this may be a read error. This sequence joins TRBV6-1 and TRBJ1-2, with D perhaps matching TRBD1 (6 bases). This CDR3 spans 10 amino acids. Germline V gene lookup returns CDR1 MNHNS and CDR2 SASEGT. The CDR3 reads CASSVTGFAF. CDR3 bases: TGTGCCAGCAGCGTTACAGGGTTCGCCTTC.

This clonotype was observed many times. The V and J genes are TRBV20-1 and TRBJ2-5, with 11 bases identical to TRBD2. The trim removed 0 bases at V and 0 bases at J, leaving 3 bases unmatched. The V gene's germline CDR1 is DFQATT and CDR2 SNEGSKA (reference sequence). CDR3 length equals 16 residues. The DNA for the CDR3 is TGCAGTGCTAGAGATCTACTAGCGGGAGACCAAGAGACCCAGTACTTC. Protein sequence: CSARDLLAGDQETQYF.

The sample holds many counts of this clonotype. The chain recombines TRBV19 with TRBJ1-1; the D is unclear. V shed 3 bases and J shed 4 bases, with 6 bases lying between them. There are 12 residues in the CDR3. Per germline, CDR1 LNHDA and CDR2 SQIVND (reference sequence). The CDR3 loop reads CASSIGSTEAFF. For the CDR3, the DNA is TGTGCCAGTAGTATCGGGAGCACTGAAGCTTTCTTT.

This clonotype was counted ten times or more. The rearrangement links TRBV6-2 or TRBV6-3 to TRBJ1-5; D is uncertain. The V gene's germline CDR1 is MNHEY and CDR2 SVGEGT. This CDR3 region has 11 residues. Trimming removed 8 bases from V and 5 bases from J, with 7 bases in between. The CDR3: CASGFYQPQHF. The DNA of the CDR3 is TGTGCCAGCGGTTTTTATCAGCCCCAGCATTTT.

The genes are TRBV18 and TRBJ1-1; the match to TRBD1 covers 10 bases. The trim removed 8 bases at V and 4 bases at J, leaving 4 bases unmatched. The CDR3 consists of 13 residues. CDR1 KGHSH and CDR2 LQKENI come from the germline V gene. CDR3 amino acids: CASLRTGGTEAFF. CDR3 nucleotides: TGTGCCAGCCTCCGGACAGGGGGCACTGAAGCTTTCTTT.

This clonotype was counted at least ten times. The J gene is TRBJ1-2, the V gene TRBV28; D is uncertain. The CDR3 length is 13 residues. The germline CDR1 and CDR2 sequences are MDHEN and SYDVKM. Trimming left V 2 bases short and J 3 bases short, with 7 bases between. DNA for the CDR3: TGTGCCAGCAGTTTAACAGATCACTATGGCTACACCTTC. This encodes CASSLTDHYGYTF.

This clonotype has a count of ten or more. The chain employs TRBV28 and TRBJ1-1; TRBD1 agrees at 7 bases. With 2 bases clipped from V and 4 bases from J, the junction kept 16 bases outside the gene matches. This CDR3 contains 18 residues. Germline V gene data show CDR1 as MDHEN and CDR2 as SYDVKM. CDR3 nucleotide sequence: TGTGCCAGCAGTTTACCCCTACCGGGACAGTCCCATCTCACTGAAGCTTTCTTT. This encodes CASSLPLPGQSHLTEAFF. The complete variable domain, with remaining parts taken from reference TRBV28 and TRBJ1-1, reads DVKVTQSSRYLVKRTGEKVFLECVQDMDHENMFWYRQDPGLGLRLIYFSYDVKMKEKGDIPEGYSVSREKKERFSLILESASTNQTSMYLCASSLPLPGQSHLTEAFFGQGTRLTVV.

At least ten counts were recorded for this clonotype. The chain employs TRBV15 and TRBJ2-5; 11 bases map to TRBD1. CDR1 is LNHNV and CDR2 is YYDKDF in the germline V gene (reference sequence). The CDR3 runs to 15 residues. V lost 5 bases, J lost 4 bases, and 6 bases stayed unmatched. The CDR3 protein is CATSPRDRGGETQYF. CDR3 DNA: TGTGCCACCAGCCCCCGGGACAGGGGGGGAGAGACCCAGTACTTC.

This clonotype was observed many times. A much larger clone differs by one base, so this may be a read error. The chain employs TRBV6-2 or TRBV6-3 and TRBJ2-5, with no clear D. Germline CDR1 reads MNHEY; CDR2 reads SVGEGT. The CDR3 has 13 residues. CDR3 bases: TGTGCCGGCAGTTACCCGGACCAAGAGACCCAGTACTTC. Amino acids: CAGSYPDQETQYF.

CDR3 in DNA: TGTGCCAGCAGTTTATCAGGGACAGTCTCTGGAAACACCATATATTTT. This translates into CASSLSGTVSGNTIYF. The V and J genes are TRBV28 and TRBJ1-3, with 7 nucleotides matching TRBD1. CDR3 length: 16 amino acids. From germline, CDR1 is MDHEN and CDR2 SYDVKM. Trimming at V came to 1 base and at J to 0 bases, leaving 3 bases not matched to a gene.

Ten or more counts support this clonotype. This chain uses TRBV6-1 with TRBJ1-1, with a weak D call TRBD1 (6 bases). Trimming removed 8 bases from V and 7 bases from J, with 14 bases in between. Per germline, CDR1 MNHNS and CDR2 SASEGT. The CDR3 contains 12 residues. This CDR3 reads CASESQGSEAFF. The CDR3 DNA reads as TGTGCCAGCGAGTCTCAGGGGAGTGAAGCTTTCTTT.

The V call is TRBV27, the J call TRBJ1-2; 10 positions agree with TRBD1. This CDR3 has 15 amino acids. After removal of 3 bases from V and 4 bases from J, the junction contained 5 bases not matched to a gene. CDR1 is MNHEY and CDR2 is SMNVEV in the germline V gene (reference sequence). The CDR3 region has the DNA TGTGCCAGCAGTTTCTCGACAGGGGGCACCTATGGCTACACCTTC. Its translation: CASSFSTGGTYGYTF.

The V call is TRBV19, the J call TRBJ2-7; 7 nucleotides line up with TRBD1. The CDR3 is 14 amino acids. From germline, CDR1 is LNHDA and CDR2 SQIVND (reference sequence). The V gene end was trimmed by 5 bases and the J gene end by 0 bases; junction bases not matched to a gene: 4. CDR3 sequence (DNA): TGTGCCAGTAGTGGACAGGCTAGCTCCTACGAGCAGTACTTC. It is translated as CASSGQASSYEQYF.

The sample holds many counts of this clonotype. The chain uses TRBV10-2 and TRBJ1-2; TRBD1 agrees at 8 bases. Germline trimming cut 8 bases from V and 7 bases from J; bases unmatched to any gene: 6. Germline V lookup: CDR1 WSHSY, CDR2 SAAADI. CDR3 length equals 12 residues. CDR3 region: CASVDREGGYTF. The CDR3 nucleotides are TGCGCCAGCGTGGACAGGGAAGGTGGCTACACCTTC.

This clonotype was counted ten times or more. The chain recombines TRBV11-1 with TRBJ2-5; D is uncertain. This CDR3 spans 13 amino acids. With 4 bases removed from V and 1 base from J, the gap between germline ends came to 7 bases. Germline V gene lookup returns CDR1 SGHAT and CDR2 FQDESV (reference sequence). For the CDR3, the DNA is TGTGCCAGCAGCTCCCGAACCCAAGAGACCCAGTACTTC. It translates to CASSSRTQETQYF.

This clonotype was seen repeatedly, ten times or more. This chain's CDR3 is CASSLGPSGELFF. CDR3 nucleotide sequence: TGTGCCAGCAGCCTAGGGCCATCCGGGGAGCTGTTTTTT. The V call is TRBV7-2, the J call TRBJ2-2; D remains ambiguous. This CDR3 comprises 13 residues. In germline, CDR1 is SGHTA, CDR2 FQGNSA. V gave up 5 bases and J gave up 6 bases, with 10 bases separating them.

The chain employs TRBV3-1 and TRBJ1-6; D not resolved. The CDR3 is 16 amino acids. The ends were cut back, 1 base at V and 12 bases at J, with 19 bases in the middle. Germline CDR1 reads LGHDT; CDR2 reads YNNKEL (reference sequence). Here the CDR3 DNA reads TGTGCCAGCAGCCAAGCTTTAAGAAACCTCCCTGGACCCCTCCACTTT. This translates into CASSQALRNLPGPLHF. The full variable domain, rest sourced from reference TRBV3-1 and TRBJ1-6, is DTAVSQTPKYLVTQMGNDKSIKCEQNLGHDTMYWYKQDSKKFLKIMFSYNNKELIINETVPNRFSPKSPDKAHLNLHINSLELGDSAVYFCASSQALRNLPGPLHFGNGTRLTVT.